The 22 T cell receptor beta chains below come from one sample, sequenced in a study of T cell responses to AZD1222 COVID-19 vaccine. Produced via immunoSEQ multiplex PCR; TCRdb's table is partial and in-frame only. Of about 83,000 clones listed, 80% to 90% are singletons. The sample consisted of peripheral blood, taken on day 0 of AZD1222 vaccination. These TCRs come from an adult in good health.

This chain joins TRBV6-5 and TRBJ1-2; the D is unclear. V lost 10 bases and J lost 8, with 17 bases in between. CDR3 length equals 12 residues. Germline CDR1 is MNHEY and CDR2 is SVGAGI. The CDR3 loop reads CANYPPSVGYTF. The CDR3 DNA reads as TGTGCCAACTACCCCCCGAGTGTGGGCTACACCTTC.

The chain carries TRBV30 and TRBJ2-5, with D perhaps being TRBD1 or TRBD2 (5 bases each). CDR1 and CDR2 from the germline V gene are GTSNPN and SVGIG (reference sequence). The CDR3 sequence is 13 residues long. Trimming left V 2 bases short and J 2 bases short, with 9 bases between. CDR3 bases: TGTGCCTGGAGTTGGGGGAGTCAAGAGACCCAGTACTTC. This codes for CAWSWGSQETQYF.

CDR3: CSASLAGDYNEQFF. CDR3 nucleotide sequence: TGCAGCGCCAGTCTAGCGGGAGACTACAATGAGCAGTTCTTC. The genes are TRBV29-1 and TRBJ2-1; 10 bases fit TRBD2. The CDR3 loop spans 14 amino acids. Germline CDR1 is SQVTM and CDR2 is ANQGSEA. V was pared by 7 bases and J by 3 bases, with 6 bases of the junction left unmatched.

V and J are TRBV11-3 and TRBJ2-7, with TRBD2 matching over 7 bases. CDR1 and CDR2 (germline): SGHNT, YENEEA. Losses at the gene ends were 5 bases for V and 5 bases for J; bases not matched to a gene: 12. The CDR3 has 15 residues. Here the CDR3 reads CASSLGTNGMDEQYF. The CDR3 DNA follows: TGTGCCAGCAGCCTTGGGACTAATGGCATGGACGAGCAGTACTTC.

V is TRBV6-2 or TRBV6-3 and J is TRBJ2-7, with 7 bases matching TRBD1. Germline V gene lookup returns CDR1 MNHEY and CDR2 SVGEGT. CDR3 size: 13 residues. J was trimmed by 5 bases and V by 6 bases; bases with no gene match: 7. DNA of the CDR3: TGTGCCAGCAGCCGGGACAGCCTGAACGAGCAGTACTTC. Protein product: CASSRDSLNEQYF.

CDR3 DNA: TGTGCCAGCAGCCGACGGATTCAAGAGACCCAGTACTTC. Its translation is CASSRRIQETQYF. This chain joins TRBV13 and TRBJ2-5; D gene uncertain. Germline CDR1 reads PRHDT; CDR2 reads FYEKMQ (reference sequence). The V end was cut by 5 bases, the J end by 2 bases, with 9 bases between. This CDR3 has 13 amino acids. The entire variable domain, with the rest obtained from reference TRBV13 and TRBJ2-5, is as follows: AAGVIQSPRHLIKEKRETATLKCYPIPRHDTVYWYQQGPGQDPQFLISFYEKMQSDKGSIPDRFSAQQFSDYHSELNMSSLELGDSALYFCASSRRIQETQYFGPGTRLLVL.

The chain couples TRBV9 to TRBJ2-3; 9 bases are a match to TRBD2. V dropped 0 bases and J dropped 3; count of bases not matched to a gene: 5. The CDR3 covers 16 residues. Germline-derived CDR1 and CDR2 are SGDLS and YYNGEE. The CDR3 protein is CASSVEVAGGTDTQYF. The CDR3 DNA is TGTGCCAGCAGCGTAGAGGTGGCGGGAGGGACAGATACGCAGTATTTT.

The chain combines TRBV3-1 (or the pseudogene TRBV3-2) with TRBJ2-2, with TRBD2 as a possible D gene (5 bases). The CDR3 totals 16 residues. Germline V lookup: CDR1 LGHDT, CDR2 YNNKEL (reference sequence). The V gene lost 0 bases and the J gene lost 1 base, with 9 bases spanning the gap. For the CDR3, the DNA is TGTGCCAGCAGCCAAGATATTCGGGGGAACACCGGGGAGCTGTTTTTT. As protein: CASSQDIRGNTGELFF.

This clone was recorded only once. This sequence joins TRBV28 and TRBJ1-1; perhaps TRBD1 as D (5 bases). The V gene lost 3 bases and the J gene lost 8 bases, with 19 bases spanning the gap. CDR1 MDHEN and CDR2 SYDVKM come from the germline V gene. CDR3 length: 15 amino acids. The CDR3 sequence: CASSFFRGSILEAFF. In DNA form, the CDR3 reads TGTGCCAGCAGTTTTTTCCGGGGGTCAATACTCGAAGCTTTCTTT.

The chain is built from TRBV4-1 and TRBJ1-5, with 10 nucleotides matching TRBD1. Germline V gene data show CDR1 as MGHRA and CDR2 as YSYEKL. With V trimmed by 7 bases and J by 7 bases, 13 bases remained unmatched. This CDR3 contains 16 residues. DNA of the CDR3: TGCGCCAGCAACCAGCCCGGGACAGGGGTCCACCAGCCCCAGCATTTT. Residues: CASNQPGTGVHQPQHF.

The CDR3 spells CASSAGDLTYEQYF. CDR3 in DNA: TGTGCCAGCAGCGCTGGGGACCTCACCTACGAGCAGTACTTC. The chain employs TRBV9 and TRBJ2-7; D may correspond to TRBD1 or TRBD2 (5 bases each). The ends were cut back, 3 bases at V and 2 bases at J, with 12 bases in the middle. Germline-derived CDR1 and CDR2 are SGDLS and YYNGEE. The CDR3 spans 14 residues.

This chain's CDR3 is CASSRDTSYEQYF. CDR3 sequence (DNA): TGTGCCAGCAGTCGAGACACCTCCTACGAGCAGTACTTC. The chain is built from TRBV2 and TRBJ2-7; D remains ambiguous. Germline V gene sequence: CDR1 SNHLY, CDR2 FYNNEI. V shed 5 bases and J shed 0 bases, with 8 bases lying between them. The length of the CDR3 is 13 residues.

This clone was recorded once. This chain uses TRBV28 with TRBJ2-1; a weak D match, TRBD1 (5 bases). V was pared by 10 bases and J by 8 bases, with 15 bases between. Germline-derived CDR1 and CDR2 are MDHEN and SYDVKM. The CDR3 length is 12 residues. CDR3 region: CATTTQGYEQFF. CDR3 coding DNA: TGTGCCACCACAACTCAGGGCTATGAGCAGTTCTTC.

The genes are TRBV9 and TRBJ2-3; no reliable D call. V lost 0 bases and J lost 0, with 8 bases in between. Germline V lookup: CDR1 SGDLS, CDR2 YYNGEE. The CDR3 spans 15 residues. The CDR3: CASSVALGSTDTQYF. The DNA of the CDR3 is TGTGCCAGCAGCGTAGCTCTGGGCAGCACAGATACGCAGTATTTT.

This chain joins TRBV2 and TRBJ2-2; 13 nucleotides match TRBD2. CDR1 SNHLY and CDR2 FYNNEI come from the germline V gene. Unmatched junction bases numbered 4, after V lost 6 bases and J lost 6 bases. The CDR3 is 15 residues long. The CDR3 nucleotides are TGTGCCAGCAGAATACTAGCGGGAGGGCCCGGGGAGCTGTTTTTT. The encoded protein is CASRILAGGPGELFF.

The V call is TRBV29-1, the J call TRBJ1-1; 10 nucleotides match TRBD1. The CDR3 runs 15 residues. Germline V gene lookup returns CDR1 SQVTM and CDR2 ANQGSEA. The V segment lost 6 bases and the J segment 0 bases; nucleotides outside the gene matches: 7. The CDR3 DNA is TGCAGCGTAGGGACAGGGGCACAGATGAACACTGAAGCTTTCTTT. Amino acids: CSVGTGAQMNTEAFF.

This clone was seen just once. The V and J genes are TRBV6-6 and TRBJ1-2; 7 bases map to TRBD1. The CDR3 has 14 amino acids. The ends lost 6 bases at V and 2 bases at J; junction bases unmatched: 6. Germline assignment: CDR1 MNHNY and CDR2 SVGAGI (reference sequence). CDR3 bases: TGTGCCAGCAGCGGGACAGAAAGAAACTATGGCTACACCTTC. Protein: CASSGTERNYGYTF.

V gene TRBV5-8 combines with J gene TRBJ1-5, with no clear D. The CDR3 covers 14 residues. Trimming removed 0 bases at V and 5 bases at J, with 9 bases between. Germline V lookup: CDR1 SGHTS, CDR2 YDEGEE. This CDR3 is CASSLEAPDQPQHF. CDR3 DNA sequence: TGTGCCAGCAGCTTGGAGGCACCCGATCAGCCCCAGCATTTT.

The rearrangement joins TRBV2 to TRBJ2-1, with TRBD2 matching 7 bases. The germline V gene encodes CDR1 SNHLY and CDR2 FYNNEI. With V trimmed by 6 bases and J by 0 bases, 8 bases remained unmatched. The CDR3 has 16 amino acids. CDR3 in DNA: TGTGCCAGCAGGGGCAGGGAGGGGAGCTCCTACAATGAGCAGTTCTTC. Translating it yields CASRGREGSSYNEQFF.

The chain carries TRBV10-3 and TRBJ2-7; perhaps TRBD2 as D (5 bases). The V end was cut by 4 bases, the J end by 3 bases, with 10 bases between. The CDR3 is made up of 13 amino acids. The germline gives CDR1 ENHRY, CDR2 SYGVKD. CDR3 bases: TGTGCCATCAGTGCCGGAGGCTTCTACGAGCAGTACTTC. It specifies CAISAGGFYEQYF.

The chain employs TRBV24-1 and TRBJ2-2; 10 bases agree with TRBD2. Germline V gene sequence: CDR1 KGHDR, CDR2 SFDVKD. J lost 1 base, V lost 8 bases, and 12 bases had no gene match. The CDR3 spans 18 residues. The CDR3: CATNPSGSVRGNTGELFF. The CDR3, as DNA: TGTGCCACCAATCCTAGCGGGAGCGTGAGAGGGAACACCGGGGAGCTGTTTTTT.

This clone has a handful of counts. The gene calls are TRBV4-2 and TRBJ1-1; maybe TRBD1 (6 bases). CDR1 is LGHNA, CDR2 YNFKEQ, per germline. CDR3 length: 14 amino acids. V was pared by 0 bases and J by 8 bases, with 13 bases between. The CDR3: CASSQDKRGDEAFF. CDR3 nucleotide sequence: TGTGCCAGCAGCCAAGATAAGAGGGGGGACGAAGCTTTCTTT.